Sequencing of this T cell receptor (beta chain) was carried out in a study of shared clonotypes between healthy human individuals. Study results and caveats: Clonotypes shared by all four donors outscored non-shared clonotypes in generation probability.

Germline CDR1 SGHNT, CDR2 YYREEE (reference sequence). The V end lost 4 bases, the J end lost 1 base, and 11 bases lay between the germline ends. This CDR3 has 14 residues. Concerning this clone: The antigen is unknown.

The assay was immunoSEQ multiplex PCR, and TCRdb's table has in-frame clones only and misses some. Of a few million clones in the sample, approximately 90% were seen once. The chain is built from TRBV5-4 and TRBJ2-5; weak D call: TRBD2 (5 bases). The sample comprised naive CD4+ T cells from PBMCs. The subset denotes: CD45RA+ positively selected. The receptor was derived from a man between 18 and 29 years old in good health. Some clones in this sample may be carry-over from other donors' samples. In DNA, the CDR3 is TGTGCCAGCAGCCGACTAAACGTCCAAGAGACCCAGTACTTC. Translation gives CASSRLNVQETQYF.